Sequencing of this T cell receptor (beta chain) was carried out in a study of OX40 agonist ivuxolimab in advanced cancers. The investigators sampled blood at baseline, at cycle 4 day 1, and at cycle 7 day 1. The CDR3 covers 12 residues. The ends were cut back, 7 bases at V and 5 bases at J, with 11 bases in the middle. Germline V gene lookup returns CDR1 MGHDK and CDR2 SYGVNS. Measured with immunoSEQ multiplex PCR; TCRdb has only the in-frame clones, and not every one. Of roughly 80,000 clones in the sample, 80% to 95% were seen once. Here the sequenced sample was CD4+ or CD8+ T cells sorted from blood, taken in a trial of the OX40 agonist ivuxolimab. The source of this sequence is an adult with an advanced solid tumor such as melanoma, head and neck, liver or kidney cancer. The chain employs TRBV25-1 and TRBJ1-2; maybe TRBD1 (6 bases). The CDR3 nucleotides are TGTGCCAGCATGCAGGGGAGTTATGGCTACACCTTC. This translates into CASMQGSYGYTF.